This note documents a single TCR beta chain sequence. Its antigen remains unidentified. These data are taken from a study of shared clonotypes between healthy human individuals. The data were produced by immunoSEQ multiplex PCR, yet TCRdb's version contains in-frame clones alone and is incomplete. Of millions of clones in the sample, 85% to 95% were seen once. Study results and caveats: How much donors shared clonotypes was expected to be affected by sequencing depth.

As defined, naive CD8 cells were CD45RO-negative and positively selected for CCR7, with terminally differentiated effector memory CD45RA+ cells excluded. This receptor was identified in a man aged 18 to 29 in good health. Sequenced: naive CD8+ T cells sorted from blood.

The CDR3 loop is CAWTLKQDPYGYTF. The CDR3 DNA reads as TGTGCCTGGACCCTGAAACAGGACCCCTATGGCTACACCTTC. The chain has TRBV30 and TRBJ1-2; a possible D gene is TRBD1 (5 bases). The V and J ends lost 4 bases and 4 bases respectively, with 16 bases between them. The V gene's germline CDR1 is GTSNPN and CDR2 SVGIG (reference sequence). This CDR3 is built from 14 residues.